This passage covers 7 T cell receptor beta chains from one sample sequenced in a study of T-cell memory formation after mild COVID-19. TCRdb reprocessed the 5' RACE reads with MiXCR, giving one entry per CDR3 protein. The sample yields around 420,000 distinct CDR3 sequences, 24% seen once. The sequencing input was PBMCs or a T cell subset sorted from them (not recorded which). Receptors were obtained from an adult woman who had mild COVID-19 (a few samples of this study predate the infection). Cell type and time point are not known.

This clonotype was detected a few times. This chain's CDR3 is CASSPKRGGDPTNEKLFF. Here the CDR3 DNA reads TGTGCCAGCTCACCTAAACGAGGCGGAGATCCAACTAATGAAAAACTGTTTTTT. The chain links TRBV18 to TRBJ1-4; no reliable D call. The germline V gene encodes CDR1 KGHSH and CDR2 LQKENI. The length of the CDR3 is 18 residues. Between the trimmed V and J ends, which lost 3 bases and 0 bases, there was a span of 17 bases.

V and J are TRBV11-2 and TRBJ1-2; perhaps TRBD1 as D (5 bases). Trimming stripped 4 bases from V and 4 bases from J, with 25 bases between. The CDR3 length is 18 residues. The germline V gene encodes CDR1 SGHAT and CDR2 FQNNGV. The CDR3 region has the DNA TGTGCCAGCAGCTCCGTTTGGGGCAGGGTCGAGACTGGCTATGGCTACACCTTC. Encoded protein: CASSSVWGRVETGYGYTF.

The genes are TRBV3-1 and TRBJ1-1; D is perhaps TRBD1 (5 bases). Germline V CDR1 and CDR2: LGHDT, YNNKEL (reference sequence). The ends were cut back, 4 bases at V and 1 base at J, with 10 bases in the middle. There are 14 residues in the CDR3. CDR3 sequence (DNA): TGTGCCAGCAGCCTGACAGTGGGGAACACTGAAGCTTTCTTT. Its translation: CASSLTVGNTEAFF. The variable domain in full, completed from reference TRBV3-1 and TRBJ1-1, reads DTAVSQTPKYLVTQMGNDKSIKCEQNLGHDTMYWYKQDSKKFLKIMFSYNNKELIINETVPNRFSPKSPDKAHLNLHINSLELGDSAVYFCASSLTVGNTEAFFGQGTRLTVV.

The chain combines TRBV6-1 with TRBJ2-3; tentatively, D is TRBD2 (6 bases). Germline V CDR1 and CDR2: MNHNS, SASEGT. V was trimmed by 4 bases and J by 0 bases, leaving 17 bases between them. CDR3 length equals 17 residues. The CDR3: CASSGLNYGGSTDTQYF. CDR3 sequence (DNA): TGTGCCAGCAGTGGACTTAACTATGGGGGGAGCACAGATACGCAGTATTTT.

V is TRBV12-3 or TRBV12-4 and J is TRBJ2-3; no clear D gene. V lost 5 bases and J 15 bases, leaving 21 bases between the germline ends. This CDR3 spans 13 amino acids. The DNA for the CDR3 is TGTGCCAGCAGTCAGCTATCGGAACCAGTATTCTATTTT. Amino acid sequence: CASSQLSEPVFYF.

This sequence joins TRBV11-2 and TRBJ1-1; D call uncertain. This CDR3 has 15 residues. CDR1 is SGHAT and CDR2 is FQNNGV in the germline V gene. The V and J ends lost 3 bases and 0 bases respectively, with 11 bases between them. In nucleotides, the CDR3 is TGTGCCAGCAGCTTTTCGGGCGGCATGAACACTGAAGCTTTCTTT. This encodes CASSFSGGMNTEAFF.

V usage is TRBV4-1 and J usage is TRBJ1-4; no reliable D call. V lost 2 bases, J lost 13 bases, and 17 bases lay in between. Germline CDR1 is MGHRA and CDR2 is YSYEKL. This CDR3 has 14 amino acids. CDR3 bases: TGCGCCAGCAGCCAACCGACGACCGCCCCGGGACTGTTTTTT. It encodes CASSQPTTAPGLFF.